Below, 18 T cell receptor beta chains from the same sample are listed, as sequenced in a study of identical twins. TCRdb fed the 5' RACE reads into MiXCR, producing one record per CDR3 protein. The data contain some 630,000 distinct CDR3 sequences, less than 9% of them seen just once; the ten biggest clones take up roughly 1.5%. These data were also filed under a second study, of yellow fever vaccine responses in identical twins.

Sequencing was carried out using PBMCs. The receptors here all came from a woman in her late teens or twenties in good health.

This clonotype has only a few counts. CDR3 in DNA: TGCAGCGGCGGTGCTGGCGCCGCGAACACCGGGGAGCTGTTTTTT. Amino acid sequence: CSGGAGAANTGELFF. The chain recombines TRBV29-1 with TRBJ2-2; the D is unclear. The CDR3 totals 15 residues. Germline CDR1 SQVTM, CDR2 ANQGSEA. V was trimmed by 7 bases and J by 0 bases, leaving 15 bases between them.

The V call is TRBV3-1, the J call TRBJ1-1; maybe TRBD1 (5 bases). Trimming shortened V by 1 base and J by 10 bases, and 16 bases separated the two germline ends. The germline V gene encodes CDR1 LGHDT and CDR2 YNNKEL (reference sequence). The CDR3 length is 14 residues. The CDR3 reads CASSQGGFRVGAFF. CDR3 nucleotides: TGTGCCAGCAGCCAAGGGGGTTTCAGGGTCGGAGCTTTCTTT.

This clonotype was seen ten or more times. J is TRBJ1-1 and V is TRBV4-1; tentatively, D is TRBD1 (5 bases). There are 13 residues in the CDR3. With 0 bases removed from V and 4 bases from J, the gap between germline ends came to 6 bases. Per germline, CDR1 MGHRA and CDR2 YSYEKL. Here the CDR3 reads CASSQDGGTEAFF. The CDR3 DNA is TGCGCCAGCAGCCAAGATGGGGGCACTGAAGCTTTCTTT.

The sample holds a few counts of this clonotype. The rearrangement joins TRBV20-1 to TRBJ2-5; D is possibly TRBD1 (9 bases). This CDR3 spans 21 amino acids. Between the trimmed V and J ends, which lost 2 bases and 2 bases, there was a span of 33 bases. Germline-derived CDR1 and CDR2 are DFQATT and SNEGSKA (reference sequence). CDR3 in amino acids: CSARSPDRGAARGAEQETQYF. For the CDR3, the DNA is TGCAGTGCTAGATCCCCCGACAGGGGGGCGGCGCGGGGGGCCGAGCAAGAGACCCAGTACTTC.

This clonotype was seen ten or more times. V gene TRBV29-1 combines with J gene TRBJ1-1; TRBD1 is a possible D gene (6 bases). Germline CDR1 reads SQVTM; CDR2 reads ANQGSEA. The CDR3 is 13 amino acids. CDR3 nucleotide sequence: TGCAGTCACCGAGGGACATCGAACACTGAAGCTTTCTTT. Protein sequence: CSHRGTSNTEAFF. The whole variable domain, filled in from reference TRBV29-1 and TRBJ1-1, reads SAVISQKPSRDICQRGTSLTIQCQVDSQVTMMFWYRQQPGQSLTLIATANQGSEATYESGFVIDKFPISRPNLTFSTLTVSNMSPEDSSIYLCSHRGTSNTEAFFGQGTRLTVV.

This clonotype was seen ten or more times. The rearrangement links TRBV15 to TRBJ2-7; TRBD2 matches at 8 bases. Germline CDR1 LNHNV, CDR2 YYDKDF (reference sequence). The CDR3 sequence is 19 residues long. Trimming cost V 5 bases and J 5 bases; bases outside gene matches: 23. The CDR3 DNA is TGTGCCACCAGCGGACGCTTCAGTTTACAGCGGGAGTCCCTCGACGAGCAGTACTTC. It yields the protein CATSGRFSLQRESLDEQYF.

The table lists this clonotype with a few counts. The rearrangement links TRBV12-3 or TRBV12-4 to TRBJ2-2, with 7 bases identical to TRBD1. CDR3 length: 15 residues. V lost 6 bases to trimming and J lost 5 bases; unmatched junction nucleotides: 9. CDR3 in amino acids: CASSPTGTVTGELFF. For the CDR3, the DNA is TGTGCCAGCAGCCCCACCGGGACAGTTACCGGGGAGCTGTTTTTT.

This chain joins TRBV14 and TRBJ2-2; 8 nucleotides match TRBD2. J lost 3 bases, V lost 6 bases, and 9 bases had no gene match. The CDR3 runs 16 residues. Germline V gives CDR1 SGHDN, CDR2 FVKESK. The CDR3 coding sequence is TGTGCCAGCAGTAACCAACTAGCGGTGGACACCGGGGAGCTGTTTTTT. It translates to CASSNQLAVDTGELFF.

This clonotype has at least ten counts. The rearrangement links TRBV12-3 or TRBV12-4 to TRBJ2-5, with TRBD1 as a possible D gene (7 bases). The V end was cut by 5 bases, the J end by 2 bases, with 12 bases between. CDR3 length: 14 residues. CDR3 coding DNA: TGTGCCAGCAGTGGAGGGACAGCTCAAGAGACCCAGTACTTC. Its protein is CASSGGTAQETQYF.

This clonotype came up many times. V usage is TRBV5-5 and J usage is TRBJ2-3; 9 nucleotides match TRBD2. Germline V gives CDR1 SGHKS, CDR2 YYEKEE (reference sequence). The CDR3 covers 17 residues. V gave up 0 bases and J gave up 4 bases; unmatched junction bases: 9. The CDR3 DNA reads as TGTGCCAGCAGCTTGGCGGGGGCGGGAGGGCCGTCAGATACGCAGTATTTT. This encodes CASSLAGAGGPSDTQYF.

This clonotype was counted only a few times. The chain combines TRBV15 with TRBJ2-2; D call uncertain. The germline gives CDR1 LNHNV, CDR2 YYDKDF (reference sequence). This CDR3 spans 14 amino acids. The germline V and J ends were trimmed by 0 bases and 2 bases, with 4 bases remaining between them. Here the CDR3 DNA reads TGTGCCACCAGCAGAGAAAGAAACACCGGGGAGCTGTTTTTT. This sequence encodes CATSRERNTGELFF.

This clonotype showed up many times. This chain links TRBV3-1 with TRBJ2-2; D is unresolved. V lost 2 bases, J lost 7 bases, and 11 bases lay in between. The CDR3 contains 14 residues. Germline loops: CDR1 LGHDT, CDR2 YNNKEL (reference sequence). DNA for the CDR3: TGTGCCAGCAGCCAATTTTCAGTATACGGGGAGCTGTTTTTT. It codes for CASSQFSVYGELFF. The variable domain in full, with the rest retrieved from reference TRBV3-1 and TRBJ2-2, is DTAVSQTPKYLVTQMGNDKSIKCEQNLGHDTMYWYKQDSKKFLKIMFSYNNKELIINETVPNRFSPKSPDKAHLNLHINSLELGDSAVYFCASSQFSVYGELFFGEGSRLTVL.

This clonotype was recorded at least ten times. CDR3 residues: CASSEGLGETQYF. CDR3 nucleotide sequence: TGTGCCAGCAGCGAGGGACTAGGGGAGACCCAGTACTTC. The rearrangement links TRBV11-1 to TRBJ2-5, with TRBD2 matching over 8 bases. With V trimmed by 5 bases and J by 5 bases, 4 bases remained unmatched. The CDR3 runs to 13 residues. Looked up from germline, CDR1 is SGHAT and CDR2 is FQDESV (reference sequence).

This clonotype was recorded at least ten times. The chain links TRBV4-2 to TRBJ2-3; D unclear. Between the trimmed V and J ends, which lost 0 bases and 6 bases, there was a span of 13 bases. Germline V gene sequence: CDR1 LGHNA, CDR2 YNFKEQ. The CDR3 consists of 15 residues. In DNA, the CDR3 is TGTGCCAGCAGCCAAGATTTGAGCGCATCGGATACGCAGTATTTT. Encoded protein: CASSQDLSASDTQYF.

This clonotype was detected once. The junction does not match germline at one end; this may be a read error. The chain has TRBV12-3 or TRBV12-4 and TRBJ1-4; tentatively, D is TRBD1 (5 bases). The CDR3 spans 15 residues. CDR3 nucleotides: TGTGCCAGCAGTTTGGGGCAGTCAACTAATGAAAATCTGTTTTTT. Protein sequence: CASSLGQSTNENLFF.

This clonotype has only a few counts. The genes are TRBV4-1 and TRBJ1-3; D ambiguous. The CDR3 is made up of 16 amino acids. CDR1 and CDR2 from the germline V gene are MGHRA and YSYEKL. V dropped 0 bases and J dropped 0 bases, with 9 bases sitting between them. This CDR3 reads CASSQDPGFSGNTIYF. DNA of the CDR3: TGCGCCAGCAGCCAAGACCCCGGATTCTCTGGAAACACCATATATTTT.

This clonotype turned up a few times. This chain joins TRBV12-3 or TRBV12-4 and TRBJ2-2; 10 nucleotides align to TRBD1. The CDR3 covers 13 residues. V dropped 7 bases and J dropped 6; count of bases not matched to a gene: 2. This chain's CDR3 is CASTGTGAGELFF. The CDR3 coding sequence is TGTGCCAGCACTGGGACAGGGGCCGGGGAGCTGTTTTTT.

This clonotype was seen a few times. The CDR3 DNA is TGTGCCAGCAGTGGAATGCTTGGTGGGGCCAACGTCCTGACTTTC. Amino acids: CASSGMLGGANVLTF. The chain uses TRBV27 and TRBJ2-6; D call uncertain. With 5 bases removed from V and 3 bases from J, the gap between germline ends came to 11 bases. This CDR3 contains 15 residues. Looked up from germline, CDR1 is MNHEY and CDR2 is SMNVEV (reference sequence).